A selection of T cell receptor beta chains follows, all from one sample in a study of blood T cell repertoires in COVID-19. Libraries were prepared by immunoSEQ multiplex PCR; TCRdb keeps only in-frame clonotypes and omits some of them. The table lists 65,000 to 80,000 clones, approximately 87% of them singletons. Sequenced material: peripheral blood. Receptor source: a man aged 80 or over in a cohort sampled during active COVID-19. Both conserved end residues are part of each CDR3. D genes are given only for firm matches. Size values are once, few and many counts, or a class for expanded clones, and some rows have none.

d_gene	v_gene	j_gene	abundance	CDR3aa	CDR3nt
-	TRBV4-1	TRBJ1-4	-	CASSQGGHRVEKLFF	TGCGCCAGCAGCCAAGGGGGACATAGGGTTGAAAAACTGTTTTTT
TRBD2	TRBV5-1	TRBJ2-2	-	CASSLVGLGKSGELFF	TGCGCCAGCAGCTTGGTGGGACTAGGGAAGTCCGGGGAGCTGTTTTTT
-	TRBV7-8	TRBJ2-1	-	CASSLGPYNEQFF	TGTGCCAGCAGCTTAGGTCCGTACAATGAGCAGTTCTTC
TRBD2	TRBV7-2	TRBJ2-6	-	CASSLALAGELGANVLTF	TGTGCCAGCAGCTTAGCCCTAGCGGGGGAGCTCGGGGCCAACGTCCTGACTTTC
TRBD1	TRBV18	TRBJ2-5	once	CASSPRTGEETQYF	TGTGCCAGCTCACCACGGACAGGGGAAGAGACCCAGTACTTC
TRBD1	TRBV5-1	TRBJ1-2	-	CASRGTGGDHGYTF	TGCGCCAGCAGAGGGACAGGGGGCGACCATGGCTACACCTTC
TRBD2	TRBV5-5	TRBJ2-1	once	CASSLGPGREQFF	TGTGCCAGCAGCTTGGGTCCCGGGAGGGAGCAGTTCTTC
-	TRBV19	TRBJ1-5	-	CASSTSYRPGNQPQHF	TGTGCCAGTAGTACCTCTTATAGGCCGGGGAATCAGCCCCAGCATTTT
-	TRBV6-2/TRBV6-3	TRBJ2-5	-	CASSYRAQGSETQYF	TGTGCCAGCAGTTATCGTGCTCAGGGGTCAGAGACCCAGTACTTC
-	TRBV18	TRBJ1-5	-	CASSPGQGQPQHF	TGTGCCAGCTCACCAGGGCAGGGGCAGCCCCAGCATTTT
-	TRBV27	TRBJ1-6	few	CASSLRGRDNSPLHF	TGTGCCAGCAGTTTGAGAGGGAGGGATAATTCACCCCTCCACTTT
-	TRBV5-5	TRBJ1-1	-	CASSLGRVYTEAFF	TGTGCCAGCAGCTTGGGCAGGGTGTACACTGAAGCTTTCTTT
-	TRBV4-3	TRBJ2-3	once	CASSQVGLGDTQYF	TGCGCCAGCAGCCAAGTTGGCCTCGGGGATACGCAGTATTTT
TRBD1	TRBV18	TRBJ1-1	-	CASSPGQGALAFF	TGTGCCAGCTCACCGGGGCAGGGGGCGTTGGCTTTCTTT
TRBD1	TRBV2	TRBJ1-2	-	CASRQGTQYGYTF	TGTGCCAGCAGACAGGGGACTCAGTATGGCTACACCTTC
-	TRBV20-1	TRBJ2-3	-	CSAMTGIGQYF	TGCAGTGCTATGACAGGCATCGGGCAGTATTTT
TRBD1	TRBV9	TRBJ1-4	once	CASSVGTGLGKLFF	TGTGCCAGCAGCGTAGGGACAGGGTTGGGAAAACTGTTTTTT
-	TRBV29-1	TRBJ1-1	-	CSVEGTANTEAFF	TGCAGCGTTGAAGGGACAGCGAACACTGAAGCTTTCTTT
-	TRBV11-2	TRBJ1-5	-	CASSLGHRTENQPQHF	TGTGCCAGCAGCTTAGGCCACCGGACAGAGAATCAGCCCCAGCATTTT
TRBD2	TRBV7-2	TRBJ2-5	-	CASSLGELAGGDETQYF	TGTGCCAGCAGCTTAGGAGAACTAGCGGGGGGGGATGAGACCCAGTACTTC
-	TRBV12-3/TRBV12-4	TRBJ1-3	-	CASSRGSGNTIYF	TGTGCCAGCAGCAGGGGCTCTGGAAACACCATATATTTT
TRBD1	TRBV12-5	TRBJ1-2	-	CASATGQGRTDGYTF	TGTGCTAGTGCCACCGGACAGGGAAGGACCGATGGCTACACCTTC
-	TRBV19	TRBJ1-1	-	CASSIDGAGMNTEAFF	TGTGCCAGTAGTATAGACGGTGCAGGGATGAACACTGAAGCTTTCTTT
TRBD1	TRBV18	TRBJ1-1	-	CASSSGQGARDTEAFF	TGTGCCAGCTCTTCGGGACAGGGGGCGAGGGACACTGAAGCTTTCTTT
TRBD1	TRBV5-5	TRBJ1-1	-	CASSSRTGGDTEAFF	TGTGCCAGCAGCAGTCGGACAGGGGGAGACACTGAAGCTTTCTTT
TRBD1	TRBV6-5	TRBJ1-4	-	CASSYRTGVAGEKLFF	TGTGCCAGCAGTTACCGGACAGGGGTGGCGGGTGAAAAACTGTTTTTT
-	TRBV7-2	TRBJ1-1	few	CASSPGRWNTEAFF	TGTGCCAGCAGCCCGGGTCGCTGGAACACTGAAGCTTTCTTT
-	TRBV19	TRBJ1-5	-	CASKPGLFSNQPQHF	TGTGCCAGTAAACCGGGACTATTTAGCAATCAGCCCCAGCATTTT
-	TRBV2	TRBJ1-2	-	CASTGAWGYTF	TGTGCCAGCACAGGGGCTTGGGGCTACACCTTC
-	TRBV4-3	TRBJ1-2	-	CASSQRPGQNYGYTF	TGCGCCAGCAGCCAACGTCCCGGACAGAACTATGGCTACACCTTC
-	TRBV5-5	TRBJ1-1	-	CASSYLGGGNTEAFF	TGTGCCAGCAGCTATCTGGGGGGAGGGAACACTGAAGCTTTCTTT
TRBD1	TRBV5-4	TRBJ2-2	-	CASSPIRQGNTGELFF	TGTGCCAGCAGCCCCATTCGACAGGGGAACACCGGGGAGCTGTTTTTT